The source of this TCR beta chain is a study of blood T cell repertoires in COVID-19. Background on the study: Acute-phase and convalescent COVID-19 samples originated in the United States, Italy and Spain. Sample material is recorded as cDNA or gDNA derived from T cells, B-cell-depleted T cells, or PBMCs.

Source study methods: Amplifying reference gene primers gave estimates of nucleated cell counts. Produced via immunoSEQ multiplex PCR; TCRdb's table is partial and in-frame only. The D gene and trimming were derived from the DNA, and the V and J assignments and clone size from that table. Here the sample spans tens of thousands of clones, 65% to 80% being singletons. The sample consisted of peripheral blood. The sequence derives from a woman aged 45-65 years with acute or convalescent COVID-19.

The CDR3 DNA sequence: TGTGCCAGCGGCCGACTAGGGTCACAAGAGACCCAGTACTTC. Translation: CASGRLGSQETQYF. The chain has TRBV2 and TRBJ2-5, with D perhaps TRBD2 (6 bases). Trimming took 8 bases from V and 2 from J, leaving 15 bases between them. CDR1 and CDR2 from the germline V gene are SNHLY and FYNNEI. CDR3 size: 14 residues.